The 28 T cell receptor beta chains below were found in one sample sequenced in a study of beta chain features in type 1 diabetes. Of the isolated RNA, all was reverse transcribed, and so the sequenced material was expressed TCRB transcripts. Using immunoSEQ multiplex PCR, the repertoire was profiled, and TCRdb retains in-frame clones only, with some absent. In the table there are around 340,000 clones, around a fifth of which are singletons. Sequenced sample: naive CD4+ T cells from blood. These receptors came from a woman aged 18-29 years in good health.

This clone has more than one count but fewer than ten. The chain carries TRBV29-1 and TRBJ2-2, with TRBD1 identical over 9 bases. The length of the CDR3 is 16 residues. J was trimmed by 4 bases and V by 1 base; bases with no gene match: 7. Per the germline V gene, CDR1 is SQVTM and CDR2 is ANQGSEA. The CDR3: CSVEGFGQGFTGELFF. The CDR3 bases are TGCAGCGTTGAAGGATTCGGACAGGGGTTCACCGGGGAGCTGTTTTTT.

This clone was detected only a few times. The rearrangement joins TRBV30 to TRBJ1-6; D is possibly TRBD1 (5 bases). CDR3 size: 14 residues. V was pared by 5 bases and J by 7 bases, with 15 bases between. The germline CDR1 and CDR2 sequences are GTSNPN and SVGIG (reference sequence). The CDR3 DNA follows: TGTGCCTGGGGATCAGGGCCTTGGAATTCACCCCTCCACTTT. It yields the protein CAWGSGPWNSPLHF. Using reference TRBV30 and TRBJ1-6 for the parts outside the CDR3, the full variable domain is SQTIHQWPATLVQPVGSPLSLECTVEGTSNPNLYWYRQAAGRGLQLLFYSVGIGQISSEVPQNLSASRPQDRQFILSSKKLLLSDSGFYLCAWGSGPWNSPLHFGNGTRLTVT.

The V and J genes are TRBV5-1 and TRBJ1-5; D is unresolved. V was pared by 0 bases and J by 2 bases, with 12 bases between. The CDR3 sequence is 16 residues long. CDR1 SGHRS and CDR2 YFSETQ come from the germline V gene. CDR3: CASSLGGDLRNQPQHF. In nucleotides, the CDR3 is TGCGCCAGCAGCTTGGGAGGCGACCTACGCAATCAGCCCCAGCATTTT. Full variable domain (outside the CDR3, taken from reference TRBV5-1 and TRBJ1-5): KAGVTQTPRYLIKTRGQQVTLSCSPISGHRSVSWYQQTPGQGLQFLFEYFSETQRNKGNFPGRFSGRQFSNSRSEMNVSTLELGDSALYLCASSLGGDLRNQPQHFGDGTRLSIL.

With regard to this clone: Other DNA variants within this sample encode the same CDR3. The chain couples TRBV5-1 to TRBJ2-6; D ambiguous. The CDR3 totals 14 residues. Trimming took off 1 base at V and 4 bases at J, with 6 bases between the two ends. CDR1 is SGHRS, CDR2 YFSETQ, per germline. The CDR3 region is CASSLLSGANVLTF. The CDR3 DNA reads TGCGCCAGCAGCTTGCTCTCGGGGGCCAACGTCCTGACTTTC. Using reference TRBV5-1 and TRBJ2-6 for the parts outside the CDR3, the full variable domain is KAGVTQTPRYLIKTRGQQVTLSCSPISGHRSVSWYQQTPGQGLQFLFEYFSETQRNKGNFPGRFSGRQFSNSRSEMNVSTLELGDSALYLCASSLLSGANVLTFGAGSRLTVL.

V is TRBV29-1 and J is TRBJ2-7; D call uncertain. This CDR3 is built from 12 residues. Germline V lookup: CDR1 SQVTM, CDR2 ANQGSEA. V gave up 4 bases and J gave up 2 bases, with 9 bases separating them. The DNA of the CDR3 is TGCAGCGTTGTATTGAGAACCTACGAGCAGTACTTC. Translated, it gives CSVVLRTYEQYF.

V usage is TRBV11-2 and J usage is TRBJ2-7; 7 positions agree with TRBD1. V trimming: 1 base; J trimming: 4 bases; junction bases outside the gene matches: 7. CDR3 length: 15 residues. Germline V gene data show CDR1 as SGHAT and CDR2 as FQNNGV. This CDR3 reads CASSLGVGGRYEQYF. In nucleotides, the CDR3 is TGTGCCAGCAGCTTAGGAGTAGGGGGCAGGTACGAGCAGTACTTC.

This chain's CDR3 is CASSGAGLEQFF. CDR3 bases: TGTGCCAGCAGCGGAGCGGGATTAGAGCAGTTCTTC. The chain has TRBV11-3 and TRBJ2-1; 7 bases fit TRBD2. Losses at the gene ends were 5 bases for V and 10 bases for J; bases not matched to a gene: 5. Germline V lookup: CDR1 SGHNT, CDR2 YENEEA. This CDR3 is 12 amino acids long.

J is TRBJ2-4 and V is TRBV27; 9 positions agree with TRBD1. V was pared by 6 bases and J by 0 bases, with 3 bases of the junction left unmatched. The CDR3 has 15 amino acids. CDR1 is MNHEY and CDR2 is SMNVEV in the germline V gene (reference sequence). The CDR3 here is CASRGGQGAKNIQYF. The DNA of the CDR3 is TGTGCCAGCAGGGGGGGACAGGGAGCCAAAAACATTCAGTACTTC.

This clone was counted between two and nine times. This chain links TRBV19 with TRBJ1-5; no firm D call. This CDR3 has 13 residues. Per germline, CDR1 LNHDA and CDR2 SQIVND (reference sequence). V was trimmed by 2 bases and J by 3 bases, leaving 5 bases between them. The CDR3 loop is CASSISVNQPQHF. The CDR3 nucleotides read TGTGCCAGTAGTATATCGGTCAATCAGCCCCAGCATTTT.

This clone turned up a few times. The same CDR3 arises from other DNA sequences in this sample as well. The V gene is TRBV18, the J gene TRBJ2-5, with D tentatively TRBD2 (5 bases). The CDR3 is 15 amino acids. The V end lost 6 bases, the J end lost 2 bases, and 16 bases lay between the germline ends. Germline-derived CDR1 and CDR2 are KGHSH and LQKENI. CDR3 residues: CASSRLNRGQETQYF. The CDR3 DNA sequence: TGTGCCAGCTCCCGATTGAATCGAGGGCAAGAGACCCAGTACTTC.

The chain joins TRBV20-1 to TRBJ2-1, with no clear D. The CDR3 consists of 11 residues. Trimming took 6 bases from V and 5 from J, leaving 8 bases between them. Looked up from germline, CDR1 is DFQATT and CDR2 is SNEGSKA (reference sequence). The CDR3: CSAGGNNEQFF. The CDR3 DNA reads TGCAGTGCCGGCGGCAACAATGAGCAGTTCTTC.

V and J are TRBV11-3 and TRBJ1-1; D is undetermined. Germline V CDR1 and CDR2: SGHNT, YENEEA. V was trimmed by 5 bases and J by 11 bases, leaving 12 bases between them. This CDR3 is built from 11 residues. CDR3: CASSIGKRAFF. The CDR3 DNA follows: TGTGCCAGCAGCATCGGAAAGAGGGCTTTCTTT.

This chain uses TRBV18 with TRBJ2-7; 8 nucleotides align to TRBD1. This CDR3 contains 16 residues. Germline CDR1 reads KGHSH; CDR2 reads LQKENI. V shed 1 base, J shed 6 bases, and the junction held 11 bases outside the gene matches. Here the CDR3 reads CASSPRQGKGVGEQYF. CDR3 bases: TGTGCCAGCTCACCACGACAGGGGAAGGGAGTAGGCGAGCAGTACTTC. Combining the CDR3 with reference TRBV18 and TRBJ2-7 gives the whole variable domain NAGVMQNPRHLVRRRGQEARLRCSPMKGHSHVYWYRQLPEEGLKFMVYLQKENIIDESGMPKERFSAEFPKEGPSILRIQQVVRGDSAAYFCASSPRQGKGVGEQYFGPGTRLTVT.

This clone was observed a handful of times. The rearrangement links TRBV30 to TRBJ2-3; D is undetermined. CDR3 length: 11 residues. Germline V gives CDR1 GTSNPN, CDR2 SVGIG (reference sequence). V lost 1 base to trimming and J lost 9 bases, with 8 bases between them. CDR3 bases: TGTGCCTGGAGTGCCGCTAGAACGCAGTATTTT. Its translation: CAWSAARTQYF.

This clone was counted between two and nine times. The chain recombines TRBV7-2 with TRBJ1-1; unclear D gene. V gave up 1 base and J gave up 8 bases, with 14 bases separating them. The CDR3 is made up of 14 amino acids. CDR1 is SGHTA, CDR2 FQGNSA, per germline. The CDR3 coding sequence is TGTGCCAGCAGCTTAGGGGTGGGGAGGACGGAAGCTTTCTTT. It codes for CASSLGVGRTEAFF. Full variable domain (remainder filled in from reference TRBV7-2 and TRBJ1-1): GAGVSQSPSNKVTEKGKDVELRCDPISGHTALYWYRQSLGQGLEFLIYFQGNSAPDKSGLPSDRFSAERTGGSVSTLTIQRTQQEDSAVYLCASSLGVGRTEAFFGQGTRLTVV.

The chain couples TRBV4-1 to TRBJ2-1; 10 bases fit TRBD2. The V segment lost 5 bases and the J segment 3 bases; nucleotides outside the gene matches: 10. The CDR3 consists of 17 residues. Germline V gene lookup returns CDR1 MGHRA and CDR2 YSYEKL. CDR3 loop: CASSTRLAGANYNEQFF. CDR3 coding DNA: TGCGCCAGCAGCACCCGGCTAGCGGGGGCAAACTACAATGAGCAGTTCTTC.

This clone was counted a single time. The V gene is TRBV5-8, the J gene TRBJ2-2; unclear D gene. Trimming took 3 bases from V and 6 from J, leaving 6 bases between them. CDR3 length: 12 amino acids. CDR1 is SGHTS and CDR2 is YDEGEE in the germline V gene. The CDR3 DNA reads TGTGCCAGCAGCTCGTTCCCCGGGGAGCTGTTTTTT. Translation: CASSSFPGELFF.

The DNA of the CDR3 is TGCGCCAGCAGCTGGCGAGGACAGGACGCCTACGAGCAGTACTTC. It is translated as CASSWRGQDAYEQYF. The V and J genes are TRBV5-1 and TRBJ2-7, with 7 bases that match TRBD1. This CDR3 has 15 amino acids. V trimming: 3 bases; J trimming: 2 bases; junction bases outside the gene matches: 8. Germline assignment: CDR1 SGHRS and CDR2 YFSETQ.

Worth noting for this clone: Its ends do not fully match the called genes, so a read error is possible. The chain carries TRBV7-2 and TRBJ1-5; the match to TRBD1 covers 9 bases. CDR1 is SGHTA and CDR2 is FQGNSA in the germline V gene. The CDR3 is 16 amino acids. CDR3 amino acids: CASSLATGGINQPQHF. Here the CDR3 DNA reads TGTGCCAGCAGCCTAGCGACAGGGGGAATCAATCAGCCCCAGCATTTT.

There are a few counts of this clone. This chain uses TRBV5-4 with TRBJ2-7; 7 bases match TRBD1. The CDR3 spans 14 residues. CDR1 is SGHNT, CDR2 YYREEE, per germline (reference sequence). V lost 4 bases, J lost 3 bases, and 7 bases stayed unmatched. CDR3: CASSRRQGSYEQYF. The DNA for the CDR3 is TGTGCCAGCAGCCGGCGACAGGGAAGCTACGAGCAGTACTTC.

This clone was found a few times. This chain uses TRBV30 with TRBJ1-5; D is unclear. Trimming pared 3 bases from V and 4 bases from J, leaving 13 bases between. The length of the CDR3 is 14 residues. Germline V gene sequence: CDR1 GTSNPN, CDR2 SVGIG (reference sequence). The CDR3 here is CAWSVALLNQPQHF. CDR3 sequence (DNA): TGTGCCTGGAGCGTAGCGCTACTGAATCAGCCCCAGCATTTT. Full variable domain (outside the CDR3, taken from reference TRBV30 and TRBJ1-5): SQTIHQWPATLVQPVGSPLSLECTVEGTSNPNLYWYRQAAGRGLQLLFYSVGIGQISSEVPQNLSASRPQDRQFILSSKKLLLSDSGFYLCAWSVALLNQPQHFGDGTRLSIL.

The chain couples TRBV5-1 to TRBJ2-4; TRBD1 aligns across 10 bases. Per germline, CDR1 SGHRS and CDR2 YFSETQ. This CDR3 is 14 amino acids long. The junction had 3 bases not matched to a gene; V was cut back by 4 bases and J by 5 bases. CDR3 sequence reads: CASSRTGGENIQYF. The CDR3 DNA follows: TGCGCCAGCAGCCGGACAGGGGGGGAAAACATTCAGTACTTC.

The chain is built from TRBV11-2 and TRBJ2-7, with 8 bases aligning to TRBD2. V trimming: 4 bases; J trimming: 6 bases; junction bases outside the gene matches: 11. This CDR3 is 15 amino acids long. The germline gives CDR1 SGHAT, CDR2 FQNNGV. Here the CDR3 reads CASSSTGGSPLEQYF. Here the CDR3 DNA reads TGTGCCAGCAGCTCCACGGGAGGGAGTCCCCTCGAGCAGTACTTC.

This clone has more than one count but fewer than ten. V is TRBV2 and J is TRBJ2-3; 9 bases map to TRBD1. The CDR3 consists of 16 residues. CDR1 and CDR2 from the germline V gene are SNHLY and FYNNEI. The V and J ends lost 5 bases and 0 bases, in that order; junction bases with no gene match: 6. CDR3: CASSRQGGISTDTQYF. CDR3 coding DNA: TGTGCCAGCAGTAGACAGGGGGGTATTAGCACAGATACGCAGTATTTT.

In DNA, the CDR3 is TGTGCCAGCAGTTTCCAGTCCTTTGGCTCTTTGGCTGAAGCTTTCTTT. Protein sequence: CASSFQSFGSLAEAFF. This chain connects TRBV6-5 to TRBJ1-1, with D uncertain. This CDR3 is built from 16 residues. Per the germline V gene, CDR1 is MNHEY and CDR2 is SVGAGI. V dropped 4 bases and J dropped 6 bases, with 21 bases sitting between them.

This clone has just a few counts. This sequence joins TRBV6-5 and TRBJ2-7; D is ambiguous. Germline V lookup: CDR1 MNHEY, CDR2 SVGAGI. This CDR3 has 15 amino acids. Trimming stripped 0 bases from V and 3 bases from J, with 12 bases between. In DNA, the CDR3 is TGTGCCAGCAGTTACTCGTCGTCGTTAAACTACGAGCAGTACTTC. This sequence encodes CASSYSSSLNYEQYF.

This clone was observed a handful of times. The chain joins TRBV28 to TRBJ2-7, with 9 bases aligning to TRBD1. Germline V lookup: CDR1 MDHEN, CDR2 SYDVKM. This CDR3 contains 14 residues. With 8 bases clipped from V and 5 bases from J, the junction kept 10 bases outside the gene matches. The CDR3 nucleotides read TGTGCCAGCTTTAGACAGGGGGATTCTAACGAGCAGTACTTC. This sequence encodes CASFRQGDSNEQYF.

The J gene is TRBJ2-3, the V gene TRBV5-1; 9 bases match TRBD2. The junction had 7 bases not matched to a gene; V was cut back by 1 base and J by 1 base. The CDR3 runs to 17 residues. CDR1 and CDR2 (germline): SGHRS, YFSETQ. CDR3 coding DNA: TGCGCCAGCAGCTTGAGGGTAGCGGGAGCGGGCACAGATACGCAGTATTTT. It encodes CASSLRVAGAGTDTQYF.